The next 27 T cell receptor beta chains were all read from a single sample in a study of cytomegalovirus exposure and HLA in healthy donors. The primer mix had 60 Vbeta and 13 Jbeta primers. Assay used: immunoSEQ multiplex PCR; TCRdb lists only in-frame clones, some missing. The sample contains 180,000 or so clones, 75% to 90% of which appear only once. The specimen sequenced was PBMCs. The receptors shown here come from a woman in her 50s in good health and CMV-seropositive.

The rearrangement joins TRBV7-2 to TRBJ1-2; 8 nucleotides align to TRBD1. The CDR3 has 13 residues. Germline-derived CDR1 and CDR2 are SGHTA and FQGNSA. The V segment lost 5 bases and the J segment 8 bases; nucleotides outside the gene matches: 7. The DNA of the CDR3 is TGTGCCAGCAGCGTAGACAGGGGCCGGGGCTACACCTTC. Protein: CASSVDRGRGYTF.

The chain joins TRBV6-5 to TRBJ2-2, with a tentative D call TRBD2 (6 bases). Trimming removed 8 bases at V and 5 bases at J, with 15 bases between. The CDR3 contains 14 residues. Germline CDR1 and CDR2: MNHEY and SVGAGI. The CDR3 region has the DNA TGTGCCAGCTTGGGGGGTTCTCATACCGGGGAGCTGTTTTTT. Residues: CASLGGSHTGELFF.

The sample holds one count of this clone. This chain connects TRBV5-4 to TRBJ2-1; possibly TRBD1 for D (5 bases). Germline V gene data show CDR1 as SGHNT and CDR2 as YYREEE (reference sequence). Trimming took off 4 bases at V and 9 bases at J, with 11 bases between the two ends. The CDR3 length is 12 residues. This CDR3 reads CASSLDRGEQFF. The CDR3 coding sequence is TGTGCCAGCAGCCTCGATAGGGGTGAGCAGTTCTTC.

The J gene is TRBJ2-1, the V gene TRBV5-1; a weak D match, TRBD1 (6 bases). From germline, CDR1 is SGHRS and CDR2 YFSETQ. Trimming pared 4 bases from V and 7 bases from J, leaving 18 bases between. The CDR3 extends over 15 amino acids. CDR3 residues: CASSTDRFQGNEQFF. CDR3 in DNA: TGCGCCAGCAGCACCGACAGGTTTCAAGGGAATGAGCAGTTCTTC.

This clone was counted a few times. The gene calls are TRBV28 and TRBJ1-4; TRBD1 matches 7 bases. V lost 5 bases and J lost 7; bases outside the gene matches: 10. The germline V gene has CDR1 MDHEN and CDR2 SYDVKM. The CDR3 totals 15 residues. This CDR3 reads CASSTNRGFGEKLFF. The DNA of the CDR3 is TGTGCCAGCAGTACTAACAGGGGATTTGGTGAAAAACTGTTTTTT.

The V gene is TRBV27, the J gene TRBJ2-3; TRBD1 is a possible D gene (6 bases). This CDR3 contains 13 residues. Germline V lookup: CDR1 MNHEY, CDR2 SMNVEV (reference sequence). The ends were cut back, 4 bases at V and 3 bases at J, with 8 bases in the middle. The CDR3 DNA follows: TGTGCCAGCAGTTACAGGGTGACAGATACGCAGTATTTT. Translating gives CASSYRVTDTQYF.

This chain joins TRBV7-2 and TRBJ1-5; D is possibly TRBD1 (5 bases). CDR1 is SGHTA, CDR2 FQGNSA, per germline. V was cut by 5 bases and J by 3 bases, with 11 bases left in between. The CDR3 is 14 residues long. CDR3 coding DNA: TGTGCCAGCAGCCCAGGGATGGACAATCAGCCCCAGCATTTT. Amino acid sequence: CASSPGMDNQPQHF.

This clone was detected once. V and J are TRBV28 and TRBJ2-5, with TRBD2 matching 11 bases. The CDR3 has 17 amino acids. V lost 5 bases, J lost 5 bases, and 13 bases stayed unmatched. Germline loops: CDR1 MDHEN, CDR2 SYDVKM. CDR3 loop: CASSLSGREDTGETQYF. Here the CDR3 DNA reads TGTGCCAGCAGTCTTAGCGGGAGGGAGGATACGGGGGAGACCCAGTACTTC. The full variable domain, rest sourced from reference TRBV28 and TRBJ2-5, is DVKVTQSSRYLVKRTGEKVFLECVQDMDHENMFWYRQDPGLGLRLIYFSYDVKMKEKGDIPEGYSVSREKKERFSLILESASTNQTSMYLCASSLSGREDTGETQYFGPGTRLLVL.

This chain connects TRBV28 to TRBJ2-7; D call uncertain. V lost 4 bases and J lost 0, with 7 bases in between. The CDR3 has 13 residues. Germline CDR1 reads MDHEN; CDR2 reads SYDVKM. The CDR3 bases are TGTGCCAGCAGTTATGGCAGCTCCTACGAGCAGTACTTC. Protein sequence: CASSYGSSYEQYF. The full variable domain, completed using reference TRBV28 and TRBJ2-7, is DVKVTQSSRYLVKRTGEKVFLECVQDMDHENMFWYRQDPGLGLRLIYFSYDVKMKEKGDIPEGYSVSREKKERFSLILESASTNQTSMYLCASSYGSSYEQYFGPGTRLTVT.

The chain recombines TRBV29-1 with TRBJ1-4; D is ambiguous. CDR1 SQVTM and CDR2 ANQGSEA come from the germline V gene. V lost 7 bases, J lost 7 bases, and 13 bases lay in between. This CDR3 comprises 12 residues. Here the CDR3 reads CSAGGVGEKLFF. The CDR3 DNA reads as TGCAGCGCTGGCGGGGTTGGTGAAAAACTGTTTTTT.

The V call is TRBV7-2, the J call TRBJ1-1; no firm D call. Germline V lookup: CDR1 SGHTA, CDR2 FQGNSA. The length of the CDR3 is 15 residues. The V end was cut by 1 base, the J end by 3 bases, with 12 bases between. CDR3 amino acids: CASSLEWRRDTEAFF. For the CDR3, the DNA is TGTGCCAGCAGCTTAGAGTGGCGACGGGACACTGAAGCTTTCTTT. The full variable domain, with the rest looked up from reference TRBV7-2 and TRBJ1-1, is GAGVSQSPSNKVTEKGKDVELRCDPISGHTALYWYRQSLGQGLEFLIYFQGNSAPDKSGLPSDRFSAERTGGSVSTLTIQRTQQEDSAVYLCASSLEWRRDTEAFFGQGTRLTVV.

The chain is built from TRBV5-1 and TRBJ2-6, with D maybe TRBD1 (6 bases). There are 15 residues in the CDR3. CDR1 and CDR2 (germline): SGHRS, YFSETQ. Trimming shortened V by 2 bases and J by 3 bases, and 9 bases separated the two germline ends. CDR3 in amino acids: CASSLNRVGANVLTF. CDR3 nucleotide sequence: TGCGCCAGCAGCTTAAACAGGGTTGGGGCCAACGTCCTGACTTTC.

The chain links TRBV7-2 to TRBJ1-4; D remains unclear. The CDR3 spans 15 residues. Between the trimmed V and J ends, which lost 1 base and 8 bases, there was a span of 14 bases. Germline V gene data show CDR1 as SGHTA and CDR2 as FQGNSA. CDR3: CASSLDSFSGEKLFF. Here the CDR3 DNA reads TGTGCCAGCAGCTTAGATTCCTTCTCGGGAGAAAAACTGTTTTTT.

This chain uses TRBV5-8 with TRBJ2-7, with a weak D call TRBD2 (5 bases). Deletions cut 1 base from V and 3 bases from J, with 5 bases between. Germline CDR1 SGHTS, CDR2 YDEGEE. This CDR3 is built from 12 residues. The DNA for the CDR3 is TGTGCCAGCAGCTTGCGGGGCTACGAGCAGTACTTC. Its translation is CASSLRGYEQYF.

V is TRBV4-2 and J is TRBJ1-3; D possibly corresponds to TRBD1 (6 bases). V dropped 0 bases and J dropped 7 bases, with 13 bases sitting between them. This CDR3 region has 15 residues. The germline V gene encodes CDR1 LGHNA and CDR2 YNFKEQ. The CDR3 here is CASSQDEDDRNTIYF. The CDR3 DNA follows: TGTGCCAGCAGCCAAGATGAAGACGACAGGAACACCATATATTTT.

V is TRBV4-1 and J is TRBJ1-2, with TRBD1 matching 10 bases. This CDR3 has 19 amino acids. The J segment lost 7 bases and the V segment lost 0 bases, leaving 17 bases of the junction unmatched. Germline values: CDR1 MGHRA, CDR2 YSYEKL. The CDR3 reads CASSQDGGGTGAAFGGYTF. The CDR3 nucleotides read TGCGCCAGCAGCCAAGATGGGGGGGGGACAGGGGCCGCTTTTGGTGGCTACACCTTC.

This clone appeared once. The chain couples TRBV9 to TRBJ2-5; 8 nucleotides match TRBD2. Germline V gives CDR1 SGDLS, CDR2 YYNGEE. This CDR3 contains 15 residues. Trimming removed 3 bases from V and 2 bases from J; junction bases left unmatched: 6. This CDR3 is CASSARASGQETQYF. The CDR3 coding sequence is TGTGCCAGCAGCGCCCGCGCTAGCGGGCAAGAGACCCAGTACTTC.

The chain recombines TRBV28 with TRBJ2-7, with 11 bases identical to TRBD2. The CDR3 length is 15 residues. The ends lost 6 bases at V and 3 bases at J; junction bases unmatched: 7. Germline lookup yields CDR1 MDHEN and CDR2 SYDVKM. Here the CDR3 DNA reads TGTGCCAGCAGCTGGAGGCTAGCGGGAGGCTACGAGCAGTACTTC. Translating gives CASSWRLAGGYEQYF.

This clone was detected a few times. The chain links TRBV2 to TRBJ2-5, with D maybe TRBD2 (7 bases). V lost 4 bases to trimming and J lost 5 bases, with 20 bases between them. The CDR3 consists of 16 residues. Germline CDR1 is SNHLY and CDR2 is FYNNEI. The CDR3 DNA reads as TGTGCCAGCAGTGTAAACCGGGCAAGGGGGGGGGAGACCCAGTACTTC. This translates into CASSVNRARGGETQYF.

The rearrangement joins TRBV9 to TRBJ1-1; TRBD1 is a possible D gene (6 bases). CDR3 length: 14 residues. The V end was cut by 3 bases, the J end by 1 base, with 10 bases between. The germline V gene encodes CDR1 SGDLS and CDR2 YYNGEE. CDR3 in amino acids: CASSGPGQNTEAFF. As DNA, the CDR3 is TGTGCCAGCAGCGGACCGGGACAGAACACTGAAGCTTTCTTT. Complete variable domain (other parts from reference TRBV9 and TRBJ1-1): DSGVTQTPKHLITATGQRVTLRCSPRSGDLSVYWYQQSLDQGLQFLIQYYNGEERAKGNILERFSAQQFPDLHSELNLSSLELGDSALYFCASSGPGQNTEAFFGQGTRLTVV.

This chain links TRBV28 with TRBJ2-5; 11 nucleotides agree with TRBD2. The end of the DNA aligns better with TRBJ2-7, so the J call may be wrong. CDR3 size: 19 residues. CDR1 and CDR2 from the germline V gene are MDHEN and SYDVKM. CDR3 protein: CASSPVGTSGLPGVSEQYF. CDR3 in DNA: TGTGCCAGCAGTCCCGTAGGGACTAGCGGCCTCCCGGGGGTCAGCGAGCAGTACTTC.

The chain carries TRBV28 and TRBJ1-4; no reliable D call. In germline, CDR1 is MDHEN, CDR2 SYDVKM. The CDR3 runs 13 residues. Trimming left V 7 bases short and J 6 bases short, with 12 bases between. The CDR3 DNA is TGTGCCAGCACCCGAAGCTCCTATGAAAAACTGTTTTTT. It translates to CASTRSSYEKLFF. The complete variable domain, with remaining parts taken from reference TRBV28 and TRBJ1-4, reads DVKVTQSSRYLVKRTGEKVFLECVQDMDHENMFWYRQDPGLGLRLIYFSYDVKMKEKGDIPEGYSVSREKKERFSLILESASTNQTSMYLCASTRSSYEKLFFGSGTQLSVL.

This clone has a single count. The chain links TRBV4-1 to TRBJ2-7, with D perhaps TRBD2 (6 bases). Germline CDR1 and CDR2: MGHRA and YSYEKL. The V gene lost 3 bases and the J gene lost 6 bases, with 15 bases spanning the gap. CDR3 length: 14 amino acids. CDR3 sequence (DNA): TGCGCCAGCAGCCAGTACGGGAGTCTGGCCGAGCAGTACTTC. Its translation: CASSQYGSLAEQYF.

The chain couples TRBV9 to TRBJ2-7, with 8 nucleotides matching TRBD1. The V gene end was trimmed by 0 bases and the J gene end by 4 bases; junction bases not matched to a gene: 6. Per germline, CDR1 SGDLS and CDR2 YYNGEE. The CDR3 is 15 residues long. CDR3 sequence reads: CASSVGQGQVYEQYF. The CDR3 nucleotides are TGTGCCAGCAGCGTAGGACAGGGACAGGTATACGAGCAGTACTTC.

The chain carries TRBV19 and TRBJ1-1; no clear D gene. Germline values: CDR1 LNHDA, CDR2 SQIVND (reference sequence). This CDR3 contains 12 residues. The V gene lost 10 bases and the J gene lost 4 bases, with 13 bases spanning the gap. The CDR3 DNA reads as TGTGCCACCGACGGGGTCGGCACTGAAGCTTTCTTT. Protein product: CATDGVGTEAFF.

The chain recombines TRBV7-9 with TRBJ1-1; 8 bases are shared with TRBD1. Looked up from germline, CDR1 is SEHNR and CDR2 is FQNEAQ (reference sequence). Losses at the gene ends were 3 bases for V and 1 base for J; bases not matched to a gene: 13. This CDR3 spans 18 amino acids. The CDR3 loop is CASSFISGTGLQNTEAFF. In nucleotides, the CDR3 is TGTGCCAGCAGCTTTATTTCGGGGACAGGTCTACAGAACACTGAAGCTTTCTTT.

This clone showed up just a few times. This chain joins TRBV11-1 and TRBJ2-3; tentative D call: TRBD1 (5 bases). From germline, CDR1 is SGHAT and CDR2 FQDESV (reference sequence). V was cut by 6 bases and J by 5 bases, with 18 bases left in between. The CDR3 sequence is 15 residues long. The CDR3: CASSKAGHSLDTQYF. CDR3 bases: TGTGCCAGCAGTAAAGCAGGGCACAGTCTAGATACGCAGTATTTT.